The T cell receptor (beta chain) under discussion was sequenced for a study of blood T cells in healthy people across ages. This clonotype was seen only a few times. The antigen is unknown. The authors ran a second PCR of about 7 to 12 cycles using a sample-barcoded 5' primer and a J-beta primer mix. TCRdb re-called the 5' RACE reads with MiXCR, one entry per CDR3 protein. The sample shows about 1,500,000 distinct CDR3 sequences, 42% of them seen only once. Study-wide results and limits: As age increased, TCR beta diversity per million T cells fell in a roughly linear fashion. With donor CMV status unknown, expanded clonotype changes were possibly confounded. Fewer expanded clones and more diversity marked long-lived versus aged donors. From one million sequenced T cells, diversity estimates were lower bounds.

Trimming removed 6 bases from V and 4 bases from J, with 19 bases in between. Germline loops: CDR1 DFQATT, CDR2 SNEGSKA (reference sequence). This CDR3 has 14 residues. The chain uses TRBV20-1 and TRBJ2-7, with D maybe TRBD2 (7 bases). This clonotype originated in a woman aged 18-30 years in good health. The sequenced sample consisted of blood. The chain's CDR3 is CSAGTGGNFYEQYF. The CDR3 DNA reads TGCAGTGCCGGCACGGGGGGCAATTTTTACGAGCAGTACTTC.